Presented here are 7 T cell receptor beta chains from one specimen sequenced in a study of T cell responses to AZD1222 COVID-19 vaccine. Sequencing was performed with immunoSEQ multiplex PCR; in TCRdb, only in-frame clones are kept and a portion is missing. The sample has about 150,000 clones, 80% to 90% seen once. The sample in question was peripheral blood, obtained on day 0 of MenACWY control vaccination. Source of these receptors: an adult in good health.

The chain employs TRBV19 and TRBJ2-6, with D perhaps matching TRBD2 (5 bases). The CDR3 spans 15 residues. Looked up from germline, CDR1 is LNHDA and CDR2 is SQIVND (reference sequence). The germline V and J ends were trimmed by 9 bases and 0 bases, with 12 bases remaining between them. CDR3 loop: CASTHRDSGANVLTF. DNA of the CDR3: TGTGCCAGCACCCATCGGGACTCTGGGGCCAACGTCCTGACTTTC. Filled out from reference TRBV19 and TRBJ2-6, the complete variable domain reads DGGITQSPKYLFRKEGQNVTLSCEQNLNHDAMYWYRQDPGQGLRLIYYSQIVNDFQKGDIAEGYSVSREKKESFPLTVTSAQKNPTAFYLCASTHRDSGANVLTFGAGSRLTVL.

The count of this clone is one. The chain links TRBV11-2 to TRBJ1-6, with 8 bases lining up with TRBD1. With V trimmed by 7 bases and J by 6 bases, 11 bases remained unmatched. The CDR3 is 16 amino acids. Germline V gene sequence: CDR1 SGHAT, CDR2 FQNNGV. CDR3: CASILGRGRGNSPLHF. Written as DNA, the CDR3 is TGTGCCAGCATCCTCGGCAGGGGGCGCGGTAATTCACCCCTCCACTTT.

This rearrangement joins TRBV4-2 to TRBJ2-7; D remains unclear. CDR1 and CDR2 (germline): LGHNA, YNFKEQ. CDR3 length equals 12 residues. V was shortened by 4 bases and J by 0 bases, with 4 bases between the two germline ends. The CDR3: CASSRNSYEQYF. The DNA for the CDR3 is TGTGCCAGCAGCCGTAACTCCTACGAGCAGTACTTC.

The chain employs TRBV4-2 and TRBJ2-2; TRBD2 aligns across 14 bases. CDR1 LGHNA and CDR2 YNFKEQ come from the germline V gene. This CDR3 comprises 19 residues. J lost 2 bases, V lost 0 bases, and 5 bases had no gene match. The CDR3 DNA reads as TGTGCCAGCAGCCAAGACCTGGGACTAGCGGGGGACAACACCGGGGAGCTGTTTTTT. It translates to CASSQDLGLAGDNTGELFF.

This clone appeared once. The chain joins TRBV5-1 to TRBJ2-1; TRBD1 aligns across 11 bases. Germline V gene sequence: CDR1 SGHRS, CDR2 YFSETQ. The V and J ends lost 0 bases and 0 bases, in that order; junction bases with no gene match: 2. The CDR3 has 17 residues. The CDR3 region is CASSLGTGGLSYNEQFF. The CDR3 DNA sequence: TGCGCCAGCAGCTTGGGGACAGGGGGCCTCTCCTACAATGAGCAGTTCTTC. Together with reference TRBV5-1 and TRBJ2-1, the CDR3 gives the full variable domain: KAGVTQTPRYLIKTRGQQVTLSCSPISGHRSVSWYQQTPGQGLQFLFEYFSETQRNKGNFPGRFSGRQFSNSRSEMNVSTLELGDSALYLCASSLGTGGLSYNEQFFGPGTRLTVL.

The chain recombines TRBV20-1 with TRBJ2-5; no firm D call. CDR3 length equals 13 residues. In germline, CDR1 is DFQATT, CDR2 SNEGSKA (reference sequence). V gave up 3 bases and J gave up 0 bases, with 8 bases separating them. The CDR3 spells CSASRQDQETQYF. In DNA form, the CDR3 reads TGCAGTGCTAGTCGCCAAGACCAAGAGACCCAGTACTTC.

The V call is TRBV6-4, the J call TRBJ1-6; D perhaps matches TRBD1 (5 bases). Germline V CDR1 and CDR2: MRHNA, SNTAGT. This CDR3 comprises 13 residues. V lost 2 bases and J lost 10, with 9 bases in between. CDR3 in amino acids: CASSDGGLSPLHF. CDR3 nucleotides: TGTGCCAGCAGTGACGGGGGGTTATCACCCCTCCACTTT.